A single sample gave rise to the 32 T cell receptor beta chains below, sequenced in a study of T cells in narcolepsy. Sequencing used immunoSEQ multiplex PCR; TCRdb keeps in-frame clones, though not all of them. Among about 22,000 clones listed, about 86% were seen once. The sequenced sample consisted of memory (CD45RA-) CD4+ T cells from blood. Receptors originate from a human donor in good health.

The chain couples TRBV2 to TRBJ2-3, with D unclear. The V end lost 2 bases, the J end lost 1 base, and 7 bases lay between the germline ends. The germline V gene has CDR1 SNHLY and CDR2 FYNNEI. CDR3 size: 14 residues. This chain's CDR3 is CASSEFLGTDTQYF. CDR3 nucleotide sequence: TGTGCCAGCAGTGAATTTTTGGGCACAGATACGCAGTATTTT.

This chain uses TRBV19 with TRBJ2-2; the match to TRBD1 covers 11 bases. The V and J ends lost 7 bases and 6 bases, in that order; junction bases with no gene match: 1. The germline V gene has CDR1 LNHDA and CDR2 SQIVND (reference sequence). The CDR3 runs 13 residues. This CDR3 reads CASTGQGAGELFF. As DNA, the CDR3 is TGTGCCAGTACGGGACAGGGGGCCGGGGAGCTGTTTTTT.

The chain carries TRBV7-9 and TRBJ2-7; 7 bases agree with TRBD1. After removal of 3 bases from V and 6 bases from J, the junction contained 8 bases not matched to a gene. The CDR3 sequence is 14 residues long. Germline loops: CDR1 SEHNR, CDR2 FQNEAQ (reference sequence). Here the CDR3 DNA reads TGTGCCAGCAGCTTGGGACAGTTGGGCGGCGAGCAGTACTTC. Protein: CASSLGQLGGEQYF.

Only a few counts were recorded for this clone. The V and J genes are TRBV19 and TRBJ1-2; TRBD1 matches 10 bases. Per germline, CDR1 LNHDA and CDR2 SQIVND (reference sequence). This CDR3 has 14 residues. Losses at the gene ends were 7 bases for V and 6 bases for J; bases not matched to a gene: 8. CDR3 in DNA: TGTGCCAGTACCCGCCTGGGACAGGGGAATGGCTACACCTTC. This codes for CASTRLGQGNGYTF.

This rearrangement joins TRBV5-6 to TRBJ1-3, with a tentative D call TRBD1 (6 bases). V dropped 2 bases and J dropped 0 bases, with 21 bases sitting between them. CDR1 SGHDT and CDR2 YYEEEE come from the germline V gene. CDR3 size: 19 residues. The CDR3 nucleotides are TGTGCCAGCAGCTTAGGGACACCTAACCCCCTTTTCTCTGGAAACACCATATATTTT. Its protein is CASSLGTPNPLFSGNTIYF.

V gene TRBV7-2 combines with J gene TRBJ1-4; possible D gene TRBD1, 5 bases. The CDR3 runs to 14 residues. Per germline, CDR1 SGHTA and CDR2 FQGNSA. The germline V and J ends were trimmed by 5 bases and 6 bases, with 13 bases remaining between them. The CDR3 DNA follows: TGTGCCAGCAGCCCCCGGGGAGGGGATGAAAAACTGTTTTTT. As protein: CASSPRGGDEKLFF. Filled out from reference TRBV7-2 and TRBJ1-4, the complete variable domain reads GAGVSQSPSNKVTEKGKDVELRCDPISGHTALYWYRQSLGQGLEFLIYFQGNSAPDKSGLPSDRFSAERTGGSVSTLTIQRTQQEDSAVYLCASSPRGGDEKLFFGSGTQLSVL.

The V call is TRBV4-3, the J call TRBJ2-5; D remains unclear. The germline gives CDR1 LGHNA, CDR2 YSLEER. The V end lost 1 base, the J end lost 2 bases, and 14 bases lay between the germline ends. The CDR3 extends over 16 amino acids. The CDR3 spells CASSQGHPTGQETQYF. DNA of the CDR3: TGCGCCAGCAGCCAAGGTCACCCGACCGGTCAAGAGACCCAGTACTTC.

By sample fraction, this clone is medium-sized. DNA for the CDR3: TGTGCCAGTAGTAGACCCGGGACAGGGGGCAACGAGCAGTACTTC. This translates into CASSRPGTGGNEQYF. The chain joins TRBV19 to TRBJ2-7; TRBD1 agrees at 12 bases. CDR3 size: 15 residues. Germline lookup yields CDR1 LNHDA and CDR2 SQIVND (reference sequence). V lost 4 bases to trimming and J lost 5 bases; unmatched junction nucleotides: 6.

This chain connects TRBV7-8 to TRBJ1-5; D is possibly TRBD1 (6 bases). V was cut by 3 bases and J by 2 bases, with 8 bases left in between. There are 14 residues in the CDR3. CDR1 is SGHVS and CDR2 is FQNEAQ in the germline V gene. The CDR3 DNA follows: TGTGCCAGCAGCTTGGGGGCCCGCAATCAGCCCCAGCATTTT. Translating gives CASSLGARNQPQHF.

The V call is TRBV19, the J call TRBJ2-1, with 8 nucleotides matching TRBD1. With V trimmed by 6 bases and J by 4 bases, 8 bases remained unmatched. Germline CDR1 and CDR2: LNHDA and SQIVND (reference sequence). The CDR3 consists of 15 residues. The CDR3 DNA reads TGTGCCAGTAGCCAAATCCGGGACAGGTACAATGAGCAGTTCTTC. As protein: CASSQIRDRYNEQFF.

This clone was counted a single time. The J gene is TRBJ2-3, the V gene TRBV29-1; 8 bases are a match to TRBD2. Per the germline V gene, CDR1 is SQVTM and CDR2 is ANQGSEA. V trimming: 6 bases; J trimming: 1 base; junction bases outside the gene matches: 0. The CDR3 runs to 12 residues. The CDR3 here is CSVAGGTDTQYF. CDR3 bases: TGCAGCGTAGCGGGGGGCACAGATACGCAGTATTTT.

The genes are TRBV5-4 and TRBJ2-2; the match to TRBD1 covers 8 bases. Trimming took 3 bases from V and 1 from J; bases not matched to a gene: 2. The germline CDR1 and CDR2 sequences are SGHNT and YYREEE (reference sequence). The CDR3 is 15 amino acids. The CDR3 protein is CASSYGQGNTGELFF. The CDR3 DNA follows: TGTGCCAGCAGCTACGGACAGGGGAACACCGGGGAGCTGTTTTTT.

This clone appeared a few times. CDR3 DNA: TGTGCCAGCAGCTTACCCATGACAGGTTTTATCGGGGAGACCCAGTACTTC. Protein sequence: CASSLPMTGFIGETQYF. The chain combines TRBV2 with TRBJ2-5, with a possible D match to TRBD1 (6 bases). The CDR3 loop spans 17 amino acids. V dropped 6 bases and J dropped 5 bases, with 25 bases sitting between them. Germline V CDR1 and CDR2: SNHLY, FYNNEI.

This CDR3 reads CASSLLAGTGNYEQYF. CDR3 nucleotides: TGTGCCAGCAGCTTGTTAGCCGGGACAGGGAACTACGAGCAGTACTTC. The chain uses TRBV5-6 and TRBJ2-7; 9 bases are shared with TRBD1. V was pared by 1 base and J by 3 bases, with 8 bases of the junction left unmatched. This CDR3 contains 16 residues. Germline assignment: CDR1 SGHDT and CDR2 YYEEEE.

The count of this clone is one. The V call is TRBV7-7, the J call TRBJ2-2; the D gene is possibly TRBD2 (5 bases). There are 15 residues in the CDR3. The V gene's germline CDR1 is SSHAT and CDR2 FNYEAQ (reference sequence). Trimming removed 5 bases from V and 6 bases from J, with 16 bases in between. The CDR3 DNA reads TGTGCCAGCAGCCTCGGAGGTGGGTCCGCCGGGGAGCTGTTTTTT. It encodes CASSLGGGSAGELFF.

V usage is TRBV4-1 and J usage is TRBJ2-7; D gene uncertain. Germline V gene lookup returns CDR1 MGHRA and CDR2 YSYEKL. The CDR3 loop spans 14 amino acids. The ends were cut back, 1 base at V and 4 bases at J, with 11 bases in the middle. The DNA for the CDR3 is TGCGCCAGCAGCCAAGCTCTAGGCCTGTACGAGCAGTACTTC. This encodes CASSQALGLYEQYF.

DNA for the CDR3: TGTGCCAGCAGCTTCGACGGTTCCAAAAACATTCAGTACTTC. Protein product: CASSFDGSKNIQYF. The V call is TRBV7-2, the J call TRBJ2-4, with D hard to call. V gave up 3 bases and J gave up 2 bases, with 8 bases separating them. Germline values: CDR1 SGHTA, CDR2 FQGNSA. The CDR3 has 14 residues. Using reference TRBV7-2 and TRBJ2-4 for the parts outside the CDR3, the full variable domain is GAGVSQSPSNKVTEKGKDVELRCDPISGHTALYWYRQSLGQGLEFLIYFQGNSAPDKSGLPSDRFSAERTGGSVSTLTIQRTQQEDSAVYLCASSFDGSKNIQYFGAGTRLSVL.

The V and J genes are TRBV7-2 and TRBJ1-4; D gene unclear. Trimming removed 6 bases at V and 5 bases at J, with 13 bases between. The germline CDR1 and CDR2 sequences are SGHTA and FQGNSA. The length of the CDR3 is 14 residues. In DNA form, the CDR3 reads TGTGCCAGCAGGGGTTTGGACGCGAATGAAAAACTGTTTTTT. Its protein product is CASRGLDANEKLFF.

The genes are TRBV7-5 and TRBJ1-1; the table names TRBD1, a call not compared with the DNA. TRBV7-5 is deemed a pseudogene. This CDR3 is built from 13 residues. The CDR3: CARGNTGVTEAFF. CDR3 nucleotides: TGTGCCAGAGGGAATACAGGGGTCACTGAAGCTTTCTTT.

The J gene is TRBJ2-5, the V gene TRBV23-1; D not certain. TRBV23-1 is given ORF status, its function remaining uncertain. V shed 0 bases and J shed 2 bases, with 7 bases lying between them. This CDR3 spans 14 amino acids. The CDR3 DNA reads TGCGCCAGCAGTCAATCTCCCCTGCAAGAGACCCAGTACTTC. Its translation is CASSQSPLQETQYF.

This clone was seen just once. This sequence joins TRBV9 and TRBJ2-7; 11 nucleotides agree with TRBD1. The CDR3 is made up of 15 amino acids. V trimming: 3 bases; J trimming: 6 bases; junction bases outside the gene matches: 8. Germline-derived CDR1 and CDR2 are SGDLS and YYNGEE. This CDR3 reads CASSDPGTGGREQYF. Here the CDR3 DNA reads TGTGCCAGCAGCGACCCCGGGACAGGGGGTCGCGAGCAGTACTTC.

V usage is TRBV9 and J usage is TRBJ2-3, with 12 bases aligning to TRBD2. The CDR3 is 16 residues long. Trimming took 4 bases from V and 1 from J; bases not matched to a gene: 4. The germline CDR1 and CDR2 sequences are SGDLS and YYNGEE. CDR3 region: CASSPRLAGGTDTQYF. The CDR3, as DNA: TGTGCCAGCAGCCCCCGACTAGCGGGGGGCACAGATACGCAGTATTTT.

J is TRBJ2-1 and V is TRBV10-3; D tentatively reads TRBD1 or TRBD2 (6 bases each). The length of the CDR3 is 16 residues. CDR1 ENHRY and CDR2 SYGVKD come from the germline V gene. V was shortened by 11 bases and J by 7 bases, with 27 bases between the two germline ends. The CDR3 loop reads CASSRGGLSGSNEQFF. In nucleotides, the CDR3 is TGTGCCTCCAGCCGAGGGGGGTTATCTGGGAGTAATGAGCAGTTCTTC.

This chain uses TRBV18 with TRBJ1-1; a weak D match, TRBD1 (5 bases). This CDR3 has 14 residues. V was cut by 3 bases and J by 4 bases, with 12 bases left in between. The germline gives CDR1 KGHSH, CDR2 LQKENI. The CDR3 DNA reads as TGTGCCAGCTCACCTTTAGCAGGGACCACTGAAGCTTTCTTT. Its protein is CASSPLAGTTEAFF.

The chain links TRBV25-1 to TRBJ1-2; D is undetermined. Looked up from germline, CDR1 is MGHDK and CDR2 is SYGVNS. This CDR3 is built from 15 residues. Deletions cut 1 base from V and 1 base from J, with 10 bases between. CDR3: CASSELGVDNYGYTF. In DNA, the CDR3 is TGTGCCAGCAGTGAATTGGGTGTCGATAACTATGGCTACACCTTC.

The J gene is TRBJ2-1, the V gene TRBV5-5; 11 bases map to TRBD2. V trimming: 2 bases; J trimming: 2 bases; junction bases outside the gene matches: 0. The length of the CDR3 is 15 residues. CDR1 SGHKS and CDR2 YYEKEE come from the germline V gene (reference sequence). For the CDR3, the DNA is TGTGCCAGCAGCTTACTAGCGGGGGCCTACAATGAGCAGTTCTTC. This encodes CASSLLAGAYNEQFF.

This chain links TRBV11-2 with TRBJ1-2; possible D gene TRBD1, 6 bases. Trimming left V 1 base short and J 3 bases short, with 9 bases between. The CDR3 is made up of 14 amino acids. Germline values: CDR1 SGHAT, CDR2 FQNNGV. The CDR3: CASSLAGAYYGYTF. CDR3 bases: TGTGCCAGCAGCTTAGCAGGGGCTTACTATGGCTACACCTTC.

The V gene is TRBV19, the J gene TRBJ2-3, with unresolved D. Germline CDR1 LNHDA, CDR2 SQIVND (reference sequence). V shed 7 bases and J shed 3 bases, with 11 bases lying between them. This CDR3 contains 13 residues. The CDR3 DNA reads as TGTGCCAGTATCAAAAGTGGGACAGATACGCAGTATTTT. Its translation: CASIKSGTDTQYF.

This clone appeared a single time. V gene TRBV10-2 combines with J gene TRBJ2-1; TRBD2 aligns across 9 bases. The length of the CDR3 is 15 residues. Germline values: CDR1 WSHSY, CDR2 SAAADI. The J segment lost 8 bases and the V segment lost 8 bases, leaving 13 bases of the junction unmatched. The CDR3 coding sequence is TGCGCCAGCGCCTCGAGCGGGGGGCTTGAACATGAGCAGTTCTTC. Encoded protein: CASASSGGLEHEQFF.

The chain is built from TRBV4-1 and TRBJ1-2; D ambiguous. With 2 bases removed from V and 8 bases from J, the gap between germline ends came to 9 bases. The CDR3 has 12 residues. The V gene's germline CDR1 is MGHRA and CDR2 YSYEKL. The CDR3 spells CASSQSLDGYTF. The DNA for the CDR3 is TGCGCCAGCAGCCAATCTCTGGACGGCTACACCTTC.

The chain recombines TRBV5-6 with TRBJ1-6, with D unclear. V lost 4 bases and J 9 bases, leaving 17 bases between the germline ends. This CDR3 is built from 15 residues. Per germline, CDR1 SGHDT and CDR2 YYEEEE. CDR3 protein: CASSVQPTGGSPLHF. The CDR3 DNA follows: TGTGCCAGCAGCGTACAGCCAACCGGAGGTTCACCCCTCCACTTT.

This clone was counted once. This chain uses TRBV4-3 with TRBJ1-2; weak D call: TRBD1 (6 bases). This CDR3 region has 16 residues. Per germline, CDR1 LGHNA and CDR2 YSLEER. V was clipped by 1 base and J by 2 bases, with 14 bases between them. The CDR3 spells CASSQVGLTGNYGYTF. The CDR3, as DNA: TGCGCCAGCAGCCAAGTTGGACTGACAGGAAACTATGGCTACACCTTC.